The entry below gives a single T cell receptor beta chain sequence along with its context. Its antigen is as yet unknown. This entry comes from a study of shared clonotypes between healthy human individuals. Study-level information: Researchers drew samples from two women and three men aged 18 to 49. Study-level points and caveats: Read depth was anticipated to influence clonotype sharing among donors.

The test was conducted at deep level. Only in-frame clones appear in the TCRdb table, and some are missing; sequencing was by immunoSEQ multiplex PCR. The sample holds fewer than 550,000 clones, roughly 85% seen once. The donor population consisted of healthy HIV-negative adults with no recent acute infections or vaccinations. With 6 bases clipped from V and 0 bases from J, the junction kept 13 bases outside the gene matches. The CDR3 extends over 17 amino acids. In germline, CDR1 is MDHEN, CDR2 SYDVKM. The gene calls are TRBV28 and TRBJ1-1; 7 nucleotides match TRBD1. The TCR was taken from a woman in her 40s in good health. Some clones in this sample may be carry-over from other donors' samples. Sequenced material: PBMCs. The CDR3 DNA follows: TGTGCCAGCAGCCGCCAAAAGGGGGCAGTGGTGAACACTGAAGCTTTCTTT. Translation: CASSRQKGAVVNTEAFF.